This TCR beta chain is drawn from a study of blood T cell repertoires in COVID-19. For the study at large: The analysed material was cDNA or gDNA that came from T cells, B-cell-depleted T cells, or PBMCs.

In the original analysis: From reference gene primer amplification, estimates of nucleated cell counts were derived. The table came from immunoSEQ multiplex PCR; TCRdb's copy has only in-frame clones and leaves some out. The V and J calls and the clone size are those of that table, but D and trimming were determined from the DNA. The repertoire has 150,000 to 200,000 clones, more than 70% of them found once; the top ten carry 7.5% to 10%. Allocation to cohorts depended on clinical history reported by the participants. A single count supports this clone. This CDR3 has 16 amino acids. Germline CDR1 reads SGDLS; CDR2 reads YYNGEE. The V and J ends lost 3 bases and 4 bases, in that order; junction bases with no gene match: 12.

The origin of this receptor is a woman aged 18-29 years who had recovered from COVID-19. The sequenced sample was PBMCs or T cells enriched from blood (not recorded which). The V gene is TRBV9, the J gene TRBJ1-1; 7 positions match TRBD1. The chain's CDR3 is CASSAQNRGWGTEAFF. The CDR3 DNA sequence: TGTGCCAGCAGCGCCCAGAACAGGGGCTGGGGCACTGAAGCTTTCTTT.